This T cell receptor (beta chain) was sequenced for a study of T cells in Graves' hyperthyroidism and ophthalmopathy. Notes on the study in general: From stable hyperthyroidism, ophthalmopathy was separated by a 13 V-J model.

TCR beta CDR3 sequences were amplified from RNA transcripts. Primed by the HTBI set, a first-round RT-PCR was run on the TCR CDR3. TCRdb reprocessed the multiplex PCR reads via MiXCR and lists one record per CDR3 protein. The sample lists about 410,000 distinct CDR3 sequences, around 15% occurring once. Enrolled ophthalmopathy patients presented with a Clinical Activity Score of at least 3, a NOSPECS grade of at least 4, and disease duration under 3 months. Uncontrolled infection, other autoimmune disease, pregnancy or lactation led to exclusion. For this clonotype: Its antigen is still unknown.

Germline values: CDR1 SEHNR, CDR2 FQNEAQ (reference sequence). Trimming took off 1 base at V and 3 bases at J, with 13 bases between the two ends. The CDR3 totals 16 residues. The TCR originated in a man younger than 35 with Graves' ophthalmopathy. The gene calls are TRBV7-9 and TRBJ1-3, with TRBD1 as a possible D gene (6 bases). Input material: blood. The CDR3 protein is CASSLEGRGIGNTIYF. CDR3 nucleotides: TGTGCCAGCAGCTTAGAAGGCAGGGGAATTGGAAACACCATATATTTT. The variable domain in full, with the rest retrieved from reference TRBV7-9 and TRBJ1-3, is DTGVSQNPRHKITKRGQNVTFRCDPISEHNRLYWYRQTLGQGPEFLTYFQNEAQLEKSRLLSDRFSAERPKGSFSTLEIQRTEQGDSAMYLCASSLEGRGIGNTIYFGEGSWLTVV.